This TCR beta chain was identified in a study of PD-L1 blockade in urothelial cancer. Study context: Study patients had been treated with 0 to 3 previous chemotherapy regimens. The study found a median of around 1,500 T cells in tumor samples.

Of note for this clone: Its antigen is unknown.

Study-level findings and limits: Durable benefit accompanied greater 3-week expansion of tumor-associated blood clones.

Clones were read by immunoSEQ multiplex PCR, and TCRdb kept only the in-frame ones, dropping some. Seen here are about 35,000 clones, roughly a third observed once, and the top ten hold approximately 9%. Germline CDR1 reads LNHDA; CDR2 reads SQIVND (reference sequence). CDR3 size: 16 residues. V lost 4 bases to trimming and J lost 0 bases, with 12 bases between them. All patients carried locally advanced or metastatic urothelial carcinoma. The chain links TRBV19 to TRBJ1-4; weak D call: TRBD1 (5 bases). Sequencing used tumor tissue, obtained before atezolizumab (anti-PD-L1) treatment. This TCR derives from a man aged 55-75 years with urothelial cancer. Written as DNA, the CDR3 is TGTGCCAGTAGTACCGCGGGACGAGCAACTAATGAAAAACTGTTTTTT. As protein: CASSTAGRATNEKLFF.